Presented here are 15 T cell receptor beta chains from one specimen sequenced in a study of CD8 T cells in Susac syndrome. Random hexamers served to reverse transcribe about 0.5 to 1 ug RNA. MiXCR, applied by TCRdb to the immunoSEQ multiplex PCR reads, yields one record per CDR3 protein. Counted here are fewer than 200,000 distinct CDR3 sequences, roughly nine tenths occurring once; the ten biggest clones make up about 0.09%. The source material was CD4+ T cells from PBMCs. Every receptor here comes from a human donor with Susac syndrome.

The chain combines TRBV5-1 with TRBJ2-1; 7 bases map to TRBD2. After removal of 3 bases from V and 0 bases from J, the junction contained 12 bases not matched to a gene. Germline V lookup: CDR1 SGHRS, CDR2 YFSETQ. The CDR3 consists of 18 residues. This CDR3 reads CASSSGPSGSSSYNEQFF. The DNA for the CDR3 is TGCGCCAGCAGCTCGGGACCTAGCGGAAGTAGCTCCTACAATGAGCAGTTCTTC.

The genes are TRBV19 and TRBJ2-2; TRBD1 aligns across 9 bases. Germline CDR1 and CDR2: LNHDA and SQIVND (reference sequence). The CDR3 sequence is 16 residues long. Trimming at V came to 2 bases and at J to 0 bases, leaving 1 base not matched to a gene. This CDR3 reads CASSIRTGANTGELFF. In DNA, the CDR3 is TGTGCCAGTAGTATAAGGACAGGGGCGAACACCGGGGAGCTGTTTTTT.

The V call is TRBV6-5, the J call TRBJ2-7, with no clear D. Germline CDR1 reads MNHEY; CDR2 reads SVGAGI. The CDR3 length is 14 residues. V shed 6 bases and J shed 4 bases, with 16 bases lying between them. The CDR3 nucleotides are TGTGCCAGCAGCCACAACCCCCTGGGGTACGAGCAGTACTTC. It specifies CASSHNPLGYEQYF.

This clonotype was found a few times. The chain joins TRBV20-1 to TRBJ1-4; 8 bases line up with TRBD1. This CDR3 spans 12 amino acids. Germline values: CDR1 DFQATT, CDR2 SNEGSKA (reference sequence). The V and J ends lost 5 bases and 8 bases, in that order; junction bases with no gene match: 4. Here the CDR3 DNA reads TGCAGTGCTCAGGGGGCAGGGGAAAAACTGTTTTTT. Amino acid sequence: CSAQGAGEKLFF.

The rearrangement joins TRBV20-1 to TRBJ2-7; 9 bases line up with TRBD2. The V and J ends lost 3 bases and 5 bases, in that order; junction bases with no gene match: 8. Germline V gene lookup returns CDR1 DFQATT and CDR2 SNEGSKA (reference sequence). The CDR3 has 14 amino acids. CDR3 in DNA: TGCAGTGCTAGGCGGCGGGGGGGGAGCGACGAGCAGTACTTC. Protein: CSARRRGGSDEQYF.

This chain joins TRBV6-2 or TRBV6-3 and TRBJ2-1; TRBD2 matches at 12 bases. Unmatched junction bases numbered 18, after V lost 11 bases and J lost 7 bases. CDR1 and CDR2 (germline): MNHEY, SVGEGT. CDR3 length: 17 amino acids. The CDR3 DNA sequence: TGTGCCGTTCAAGGTACTAGCGGGGGGTCTGCTGGAAATGAGCAGTTCTTC. Translating it yields CAVQGTSGGSAGNEQFF.

The rearrangement links TRBV6-5 to TRBJ1-6; D remains ambiguous. This CDR3 contains 14 residues. Germline V gene lookup returns CDR1 MNHEY and CDR2 SVGAGI. Trimming cost V 0 bases and J 5 bases, with 5 bases left between them. The CDR3 bases are TGTGCCAGCAGTTACTCTCGAGATAATTCACCCCTCCACTTT. Encoded protein: CASSYSRDNSPLHF.

The chain links TRBV20-1 to TRBJ2-3, with 14 nucleotides matching TRBD2. Germline V CDR1 and CDR2: DFQATT, SNEGSKA (reference sequence). The V segment lost 6 bases and the J segment 10 bases; nucleotides outside the gene matches: 6. The CDR3 totals 13 residues. The CDR3: CSASTSGRGAQYF. The CDR3 bases are TGCAGTGCATCGACTAGCGGGAGGGGGGCGCAGTATTTT.

V gene TRBV20-1 combines with J gene TRBJ1-1; perhaps TRBD1 as D (6 bases). This CDR3 has 13 residues. Per the germline V gene, CDR1 is DFQATT and CDR2 is SNEGSKA (reference sequence). The germline V and J ends were trimmed by 4 bases and 5 bases, with 14 bases remaining between them. Here the CDR3 reads CSAKEGVGTEAFF. The CDR3 DNA reads as TGCAGTGCTAAGGAGGGGGTGGGGACTGAAGCTTTCTTT.

The chain has TRBV27 and TRBJ2-2; the match to TRBD1 covers 7 bases. Trimming cost V 7 bases and J 9 bases; bases outside gene matches: 11. The germline CDR1 and CDR2 sequences are MNHEY and SMNVEV (reference sequence). The CDR3 has 14 amino acids. The CDR3 loop reads CASTRDRLRRELFF. CDR3 nucleotide sequence: TGTGCCAGCACCCGGGACAGACTCAGGAGGGAGCTGTTTTTT.

This sequence joins TRBV2 and TRBJ2-2; no clear D gene. The ends were cut back, 11 bases at V and 6 bases at J, with 10 bases in the middle. Germline CDR1 and CDR2: SNHLY and FYNNEI. CDR3 length: 11 residues. CDR3 coding DNA: TGTGCCGGAGACCTGTCCGGGGAGCTGTTTTTT. Translated: CAGDLSGELFF. Using reference TRBV2 and TRBJ2-2 for the parts outside the CDR3, the full variable domain is EPEVTQTPSHQVTQMGQEVILRCVPISNHLYFYWYRQILGQKVEFLVSFYNNEISEKSEIFDDQFSVERPDGSNFTLKIRSTKLEDSAMYFCAGDLSGELFFGEGSRLTVL.

This chain joins TRBV3-1 and TRBJ2-3; the D gene is possibly TRBD2 (5 bases). The germline gives CDR1 LGHDT, CDR2 YNNKEL (reference sequence). V was pared by 1 base and J by 3 bases, with 14 bases between. This CDR3 contains 16 residues. CDR3 residues: CASSQVPLVETDTQYF. As DNA, the CDR3 is TGTGCCAGCAGCCAAGTCCCACTAGTCGAAACAGATACGCAGTATTTT.

This chain uses TRBV29-1 with TRBJ1-1; D remains unclear. The CDR3 is 13 amino acids. Trimming stripped 4 bases from V and 0 bases from J, with 9 bases between. Germline CDR1 and CDR2: SQVTM and ANQGSEA. CDR3 region: CSVVRHLNTEAFF. CDR3 nucleotide sequence: TGCAGCGTTGTACGACACCTGAACACTGAAGCTTTCTTT.

V is TRBV18 and J is TRBJ2-1; 13 bases align to TRBD2. CDR3 length: 17 amino acids. Looked up from germline, CDR1 is KGHSH and CDR2 is LQKENI. J lost 3 bases, V lost 1 base, and 3 bases had no gene match. The DNA for the CDR3 is TGTGCCAGCTCACCACGGGGACTAGCGGGATTCTACAATGAGCAGTTCTTC. This translates into CASSPRGLAGFYNEQFF.

The gene calls are TRBV5-6 and TRBJ2-7, with D possibly matching TRBD1 (6 bases). This CDR3 is built from 15 residues. Between the trimmed V and J ends, which lost 2 bases and 1 base, there was a span of 13 bases. Germline values: CDR1 SGHDT, CDR2 YYEEEE. CDR3 sequence (DNA): TGTGCCAGCAGCTTTAGAACAGGGATTTCCTACGAGCAGTACTTC. Translation: CASSFRTGISYEQYF.